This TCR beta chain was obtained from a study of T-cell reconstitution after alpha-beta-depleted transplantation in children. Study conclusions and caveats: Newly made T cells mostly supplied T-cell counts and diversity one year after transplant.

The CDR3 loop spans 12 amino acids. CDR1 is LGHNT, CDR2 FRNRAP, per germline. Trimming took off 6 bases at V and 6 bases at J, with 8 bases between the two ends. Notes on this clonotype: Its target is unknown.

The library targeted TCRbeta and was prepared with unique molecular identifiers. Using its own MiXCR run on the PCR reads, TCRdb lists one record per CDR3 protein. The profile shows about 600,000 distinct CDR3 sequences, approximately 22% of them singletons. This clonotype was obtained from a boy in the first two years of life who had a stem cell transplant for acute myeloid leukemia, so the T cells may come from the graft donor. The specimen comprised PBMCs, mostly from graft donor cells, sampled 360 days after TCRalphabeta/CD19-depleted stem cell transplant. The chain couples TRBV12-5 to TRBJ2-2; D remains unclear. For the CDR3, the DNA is TGTGCTAGTGGGTCCAGGCCCGGGGAGCTGTTTTTT. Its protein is CASGSRPGELFF.